This T cell receptor (beta chain) was observed in a study of molecular identifiers for immune sequencing clone quantification. Study details: Naive CD8 RNA (around 20,000 or 100,000 cells) was divided into five aliquots, with four sequenced.

This clonotype was counted ten times or more. Its antigen is unidentified. Findings and caveats of the study: More than 99% of effector molecules, versus under 1% of naive-cell molecules, belonged to clones above 20 RNA copies.

With listed TCR primers and previously described methods, bulk TCR libraries were prepared. TCRdb reprocessed the PCR reads with MiXCR, giving one entry per CDR3 protein. Counted here are 400,000 to 600,000 distinct CDR3 sequences, about 22% occurring once; the ten biggest clones make up 0.7% to 1%. The sorting of naive CD8 T cells used the CD8+CD4-CCR7+CD45RA+ phenotype. V lost 2 bases and J 4 bases, leaving 10 bases between the germline ends. The CDR3 covers 14 residues. Germline values: CDR1 SGHDN, CDR2 FVKESK. The receptor was isolated from a human donor in good health. Some libraries in this study had Jurkat cell RNA spiked in. The genes are TRBV14 and TRBJ2-3; a possible D gene is TRBD1 (5 bases). Sequenced input: naive CD8+ T cells from blood, with Jurkat cell RNA spiked in. Subset: FACS-sorted CD8+CD4-CCR7+CD45RA+ naive T cells. Here the CDR3 reads CASSQPRVADTQYF. As DNA, the CDR3 is TGTGCCAGCAGCCAACCCAGGGTTGCAGATACGCAGTATTTT.